This is a list of T cell receptor beta chains from one sample in a study of cytomegalovirus exposure and HLA in healthy donors. Here immunoSEQ multiplex PCR was the method, and the copy in TCRdb shows in-frame clones only, minus some. The data show tens of thousands of clones, about 76% seen once. The source material was PBMCs. All receptors come from a man in his forties or fifties in good health and CMV-seronegative. CDR3s include the opening cysteine and the closing phenylalanine or tryptophan. A D gene is named only where the DNA matches it firmly. Clone size is given for some rows only: seen once, a few or many times, or a class if the clone is expanded.

J gene	V gene	clone size	D gene	CDR3 protein	CDR3 DNA
TRBJ2-7	TRBV7-9	once	TRBD1	CASSFPGQGSYEQYF	TGTGCCAGCAGCTTTCCGGGACAGGGGTCCTACGAGCAGTACTTC
TRBJ2-3	TRBV7-9	NA	NA	CASSLIRSTDTQYF	TGTGCCAGCAGCTTAATCCGGAGCACAGATACGCAGTATTTT
TRBJ1-2	TRBV5-1	once	TRBD1	CASSLTGGIYGYTF	TGCGCCAGCAGCCTTACAGGGGGCATCTATGGCTACACCTTC
TRBJ1-1	TRBV12-5	NA	TRBD1	CASGLLPGGLNTEAFF	TGTGCTAGTGGTTTGCTCCCAGGGGGTTTGAACACTGAAGCTTTCTTT
TRBJ2-3	TRBV15	few	NA	CATSRGGSLGTDTQYF	TGTGCCACCAGCCGCGGAGGATCGTTGGGCACAGATACGCAGTATTTT
TRBJ1-5	TRBV19	NA	TRBD1	CASSSSLATGSSNQPQHF	TGTGCCAGTAGTTCCTCACTTGCGACAGGGTCTAGCAATCAGCCCCAGCATTTT
TRBJ1-1	TRBV29-1	NA	TRBD1	CSVGQGASEAFF	TGCAGCGTGGGACAGGGGGCGTCTGAAGCTTTCTTT
TRBJ2-5	TRBV30	NA	TRBD2	CAWRRPTRSGGVEETQYF	TGTGCCTGGAGGCGCCCCACTAGGAGCGGGGGGGTGGAAGAGACCCAGTACTTC
TRBJ1-3	TRBV6-1	NA	TRBD1	CASRPTGGNTIYF	TGTGCCAGCAGGCCTACAGGGGGTAACACCATATATTTT
TRBJ1-5	TRBV7-8	NA	NA	CASSFARQGGNQPQHF	TGTGCCAGCAGCTTCGCACGGCAGGGTGGCAATCAGCCCCAGCATTTT
TRBJ2-1	TRBV5-1	NA	TRBD2	CASSLRAGRIDNEQFF	TGCGCCAGCAGCTTGAGAGCGGGGAGGATCGACAATGAGCAGTTCTTC
TRBJ1-6	TRBV6-1	NA	NA	CASSDKEGRSPLHF	TGTGCCAGCAGTGATAAGGAGGGGCGGTCACCCCTCCACTTT
TRBJ1-2	TRBV9	NA	TRBD1	CASSVGRGQLNYGYTF	TGTGCCAGCAGCGTGGGCAGGGGGCAGCTTAACTATGGCTACACCTTC
TRBJ1-4	TRBV25-1	NA	TRBD1	CASSQPGQGGKLFF	TGTGCCAGCAGTCAGCCGGGACAGGGGGGAAAACTGTTTTTT
TRBJ2-6	TRBV19	NA	NA	CASTRRQSGGANVLTF	TGTGCCAGTACCAGGCGACAGAGCGGGGGGGCCAACGTCCTGACTTTC
TRBJ1-6	TRBV9	NA	NA	CASSVRAENSPLHF	TGTGCCAGCAGCGTCAGGGCAGAAAATTCACCCCTCCACTTT
TRBJ1-2	TRBV6-5	few	NA	CASSYRDTLSSYTF	TGTGCCAGCAGTTACCGGGACACCTTGAGCAGCTACACCTTC
TRBJ2-7	TRBV29-1	NA	NA	CSVRPGAEPYEQYF	TGCAGCGTCCGCCCTGGAGCGGAACCCTACGAGCAGTACTTC
TRBJ2-7	TRBV13	NA	NA	CASSPRRGVSYEQYF	TGTGCCAGCAGCCCCCGCCGCGGGGTCTCCTACGAGCAGTACTTC
TRBJ2-1	TRBV11-1	NA	NA	CASSLAGTFNSREQFF	TGTGCCAGCAGCTTAGCCGGGACTTTCAATTCGCGGGAGCAGTTCTTC
TRBJ2-1	TRBV4-1	NA	NA	CASSQRDTYNEQFF	TGCGCCAGCAGCCAACGGGACACATACAATGAGCAGTTCTTC
TRBJ1-1	TRBV28	few	NA	CATKRLRGVNTEAFF	TGTGCCACCAAACGACTCCGGGGGGTAAACACTGAAGCTTTCTTT
TRBJ2-7	TRBV10-1	NA	NA	CASSRGVSSYEQYF	TGCGCCAGCAGTCGAGGAGTAAGCTCCTACGAGCAGTACTTC
TRBJ2-1	TRBV5-1	NA	TRBD1	CASSSGDRGRVGPGSEQFF	TGCGCCAGCAGCTCCGGGGACAGGGGGCGTGTGGGCCCAGGGAGTGAGCAGTTCTTC
TRBJ1-5	TRBV27	NA	NA	CASSLSGRGNQPQHF	TGTGCCAGCAGTTTGTCGGGTCGGGGCAATCAGCCCCAGCATTTT